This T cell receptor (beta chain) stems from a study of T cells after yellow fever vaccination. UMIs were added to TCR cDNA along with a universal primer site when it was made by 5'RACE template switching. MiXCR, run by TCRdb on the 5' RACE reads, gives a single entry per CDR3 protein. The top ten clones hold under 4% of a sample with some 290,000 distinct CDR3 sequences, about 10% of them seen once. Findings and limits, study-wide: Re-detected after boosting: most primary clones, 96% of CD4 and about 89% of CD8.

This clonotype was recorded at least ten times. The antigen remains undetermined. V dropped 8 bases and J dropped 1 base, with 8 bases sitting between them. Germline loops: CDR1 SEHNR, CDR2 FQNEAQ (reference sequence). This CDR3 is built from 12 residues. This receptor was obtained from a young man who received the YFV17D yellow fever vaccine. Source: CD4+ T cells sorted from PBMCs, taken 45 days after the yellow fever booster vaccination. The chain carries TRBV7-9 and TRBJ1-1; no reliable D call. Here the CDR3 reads CASGTRNTEAFF. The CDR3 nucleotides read TGTGCCAGCGGTACTCGGAACACTGAAGCTTTCTTT.